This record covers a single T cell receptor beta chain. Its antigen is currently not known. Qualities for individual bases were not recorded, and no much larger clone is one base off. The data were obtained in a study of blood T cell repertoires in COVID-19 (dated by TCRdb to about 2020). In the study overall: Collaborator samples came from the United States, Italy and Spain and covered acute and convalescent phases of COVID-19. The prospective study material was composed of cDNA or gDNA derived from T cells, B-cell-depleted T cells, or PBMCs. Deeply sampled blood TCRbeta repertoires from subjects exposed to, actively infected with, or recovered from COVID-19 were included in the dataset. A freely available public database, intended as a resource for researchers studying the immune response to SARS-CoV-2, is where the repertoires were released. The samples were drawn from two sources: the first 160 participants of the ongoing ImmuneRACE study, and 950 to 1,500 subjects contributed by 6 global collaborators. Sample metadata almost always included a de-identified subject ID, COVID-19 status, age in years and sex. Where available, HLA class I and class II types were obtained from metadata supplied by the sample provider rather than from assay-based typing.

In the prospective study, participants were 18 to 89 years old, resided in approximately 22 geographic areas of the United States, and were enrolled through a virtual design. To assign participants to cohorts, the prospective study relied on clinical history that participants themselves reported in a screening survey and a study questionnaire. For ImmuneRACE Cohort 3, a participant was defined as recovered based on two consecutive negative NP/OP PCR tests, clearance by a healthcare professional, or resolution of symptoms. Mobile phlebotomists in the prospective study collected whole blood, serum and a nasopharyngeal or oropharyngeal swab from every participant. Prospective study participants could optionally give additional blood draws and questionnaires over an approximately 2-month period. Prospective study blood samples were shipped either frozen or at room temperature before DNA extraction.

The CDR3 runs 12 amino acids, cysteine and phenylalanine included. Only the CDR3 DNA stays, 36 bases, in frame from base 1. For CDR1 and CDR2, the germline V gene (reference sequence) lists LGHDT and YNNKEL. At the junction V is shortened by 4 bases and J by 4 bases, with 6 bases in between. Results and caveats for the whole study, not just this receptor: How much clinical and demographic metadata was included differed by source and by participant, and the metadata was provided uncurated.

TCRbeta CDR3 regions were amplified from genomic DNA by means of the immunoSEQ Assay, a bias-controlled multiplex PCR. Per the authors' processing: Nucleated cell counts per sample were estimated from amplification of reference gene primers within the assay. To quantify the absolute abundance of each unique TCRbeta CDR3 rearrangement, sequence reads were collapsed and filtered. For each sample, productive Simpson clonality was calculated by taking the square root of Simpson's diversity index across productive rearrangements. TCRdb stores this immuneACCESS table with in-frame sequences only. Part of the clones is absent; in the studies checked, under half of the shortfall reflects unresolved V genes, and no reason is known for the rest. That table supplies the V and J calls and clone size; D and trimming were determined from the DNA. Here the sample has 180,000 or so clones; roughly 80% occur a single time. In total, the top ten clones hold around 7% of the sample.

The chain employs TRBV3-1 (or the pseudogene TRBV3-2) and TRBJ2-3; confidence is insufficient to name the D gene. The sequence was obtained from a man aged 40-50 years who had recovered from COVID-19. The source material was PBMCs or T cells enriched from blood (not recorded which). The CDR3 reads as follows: CASSRSADTQYF. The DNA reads TGTGCCAGCAGCCGGTCGGCAGATACGCAGTATTTT.